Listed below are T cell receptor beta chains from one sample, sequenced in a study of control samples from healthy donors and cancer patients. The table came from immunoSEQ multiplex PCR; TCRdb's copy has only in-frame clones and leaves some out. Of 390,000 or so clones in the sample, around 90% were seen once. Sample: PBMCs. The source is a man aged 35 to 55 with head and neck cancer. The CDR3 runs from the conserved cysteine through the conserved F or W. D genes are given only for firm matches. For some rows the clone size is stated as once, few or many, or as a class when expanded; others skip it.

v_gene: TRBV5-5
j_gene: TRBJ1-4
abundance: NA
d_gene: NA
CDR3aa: CASSLDATNEKLFF
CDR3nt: TGTGCCAGCAGCTTAGACGCAACTAATGAAAAACTGTTTTTT

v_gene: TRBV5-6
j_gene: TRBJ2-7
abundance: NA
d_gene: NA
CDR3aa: CASSPGLNYEQYF
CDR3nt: TGTGCCAGCAGCCCCGGACTGAACTACGAGCAGTACTTC

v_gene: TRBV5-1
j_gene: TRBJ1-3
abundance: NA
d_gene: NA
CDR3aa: CASSLGTTSGNTIYF
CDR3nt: TGCGCCAGCAGCTTGGGTACAACCTCTGGAAACACCATATATTTT

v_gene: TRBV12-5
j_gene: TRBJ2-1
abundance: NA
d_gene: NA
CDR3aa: CASGGGGAGIQFF
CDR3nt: TGTGCTAGTGGGGGCGGAGGGGCAGGGATCCAGTTCTTC

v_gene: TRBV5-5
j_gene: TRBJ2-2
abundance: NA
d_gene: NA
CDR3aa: CASSLSEGTANTGELFF
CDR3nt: TGTGCCAGCAGCTTGTCTGAAGGGACGGCGAACACCGGGGAGCTGTTTTTT

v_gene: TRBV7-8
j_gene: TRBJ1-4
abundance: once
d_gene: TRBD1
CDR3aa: CASGRDRNEKLFF
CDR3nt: TGTGCCAGCGGTCGGGACAGGAATGAAAAACTGTTTTTT

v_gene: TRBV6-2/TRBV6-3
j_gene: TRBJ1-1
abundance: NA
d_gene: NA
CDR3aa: CASSYGGARAFF
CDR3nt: TGTGCCAGCAGTTACGGTGGGGCCCGGGCTTTCTTT

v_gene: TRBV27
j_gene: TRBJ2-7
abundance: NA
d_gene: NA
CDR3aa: CASSLKGTYEQYF
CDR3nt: TGTGCCAGCAGTCTGAAGGGGACTTACGAGCAGTACTTC

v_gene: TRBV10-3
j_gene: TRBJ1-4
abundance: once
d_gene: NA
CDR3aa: CAIKGPGNEKLFF
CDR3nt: TGTGCCATCAAGGGGCCCGGAAATGAAAAACTGTTTTTT

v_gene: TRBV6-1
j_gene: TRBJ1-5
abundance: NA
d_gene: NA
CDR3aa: CASSEIPLGTKGRPQHF
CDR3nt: TGTGCCAGCAGTGAAATCCCACTCGGGACCAAGGGTAGGCCCCAGCATTTT

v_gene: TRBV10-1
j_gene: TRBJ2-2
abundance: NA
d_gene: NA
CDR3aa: CASSESRQGLTGELFF
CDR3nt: TGCGCCAGCAGTGAGTCACGGCAGGGATTGACCGGGGAGCTGTTTTTT

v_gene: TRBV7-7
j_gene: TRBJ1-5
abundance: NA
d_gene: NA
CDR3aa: CASSFDPKEPQHF
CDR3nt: TGTGCTAGCAGCTTTGACCCCAAGGAGCCCCAGCATTTT

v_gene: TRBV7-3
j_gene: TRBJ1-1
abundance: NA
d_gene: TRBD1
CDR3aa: CASSLHGTDRGTEAFF
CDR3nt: TGTGCCAGCAGCCTGCACGGAACGGACAGGGGCACTGAAGCTTTCTTT

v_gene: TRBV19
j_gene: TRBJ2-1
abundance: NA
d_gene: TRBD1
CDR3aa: CASSIQGASYNEQFF
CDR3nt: TGTGCCAGTAGTATACAGGGGGCTTCCTACAATGAGCAGTTCTTC

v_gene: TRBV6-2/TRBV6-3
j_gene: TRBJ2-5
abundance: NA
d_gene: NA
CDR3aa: CASSSVGASATKTQYF
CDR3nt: TGTGCCAGCAGTTCCGTTGGGGCTAGCGCGACTAAAACCCAGTACTTC

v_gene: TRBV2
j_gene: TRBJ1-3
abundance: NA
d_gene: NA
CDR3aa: CASSRAGNTIYF
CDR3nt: TGTGCCAGCAGTAGGGCCGGAAACACCATATATTTT

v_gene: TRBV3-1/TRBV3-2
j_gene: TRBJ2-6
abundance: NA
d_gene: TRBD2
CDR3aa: CASSQEVGGGAPTGANVLTF
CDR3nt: TGTGCCAGCAGCCAAGAGGTTGGCGGGGGGGCCCCCACTGGGGCCAACGTCCTGACTTTC

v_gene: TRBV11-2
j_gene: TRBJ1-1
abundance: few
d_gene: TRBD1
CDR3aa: CASSFTGTGHTEAFF
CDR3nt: TGTGCCAGCAGCTTTACCGGGACAGGGCACACTGAAGCTTTCTTT

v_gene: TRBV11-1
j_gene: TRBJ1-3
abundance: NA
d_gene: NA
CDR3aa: CASRRSSGNTIYF
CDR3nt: TGTGCCAGCAGACGCAGCTCTGGAAACACCATATATTTT

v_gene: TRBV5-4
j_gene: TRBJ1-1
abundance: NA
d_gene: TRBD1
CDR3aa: CASSLGSAGGATEAFF
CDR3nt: TGTGCCAGCAGCTTGGGGTCGGCAGGGGGTGCCACTGAAGCTTTCTTT

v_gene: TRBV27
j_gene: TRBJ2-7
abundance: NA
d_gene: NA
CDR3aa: CASSPAEGRFSYEQYF
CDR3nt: TGTGCCAGCAGTCCCGCCGAGGGGCGATTCTCCTACGAGCAGTACTTC

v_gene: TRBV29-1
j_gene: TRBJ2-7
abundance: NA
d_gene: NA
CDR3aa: CSVEASPYEQYF
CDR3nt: TGCAGCGTGGAGGCGTCGCCCTACGAGCAGTACTTC

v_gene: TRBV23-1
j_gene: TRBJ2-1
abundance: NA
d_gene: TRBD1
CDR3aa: CASSPQGAVRNEQFF
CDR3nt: TGCGCCAGCAGTCCACAGGGGGCAGTAAGGAATGAGCAGTTCTTC

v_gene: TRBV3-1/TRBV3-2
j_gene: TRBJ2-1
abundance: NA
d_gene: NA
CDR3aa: CASSQGGVNEQFF
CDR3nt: TGTGCCAGCAGCCAAGGAGGGGTCAATGAGCAGTTCTTC

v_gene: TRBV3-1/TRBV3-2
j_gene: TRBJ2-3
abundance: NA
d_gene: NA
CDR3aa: CASSQDQGSTDTQYF
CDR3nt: TGTGCCAGCAGCCAAGATCAGGGAAGCACAGATACGCAGTATTTT

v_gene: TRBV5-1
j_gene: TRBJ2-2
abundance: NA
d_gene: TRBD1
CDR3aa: CASYPGGETGELFF
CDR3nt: TGCGCCAGCTACCCAGGGGGTGAAACCGGGGAGCTGTTTTTT

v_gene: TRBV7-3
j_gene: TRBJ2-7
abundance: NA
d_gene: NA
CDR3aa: CASSLGRTYEQYF
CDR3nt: TGTGCCAGCAGCTTAGGCAGGACCTACGAGCAGTACTTC

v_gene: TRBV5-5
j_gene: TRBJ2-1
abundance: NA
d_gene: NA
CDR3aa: CASSVDLYNEQFF
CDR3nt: TGTGCCAGCAGCGTGGACCTCTACAATGAGCAGTTCTTC

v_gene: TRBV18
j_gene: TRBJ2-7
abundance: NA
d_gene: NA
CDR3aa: CASSPPTIRNAEQYF
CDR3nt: TGTGCCAGCTCACCACCAACAATAAGGAACGCCGAGCAGTACTTC

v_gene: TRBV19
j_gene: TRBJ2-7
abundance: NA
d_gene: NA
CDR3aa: CASMGGGYEQYF
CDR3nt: TGTGCCAGTATGGGGGGAGGCTACGAGCAGTACTTC

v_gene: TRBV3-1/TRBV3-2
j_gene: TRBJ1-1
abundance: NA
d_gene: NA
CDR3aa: CASSQGRNLNTEAFF
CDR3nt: TGTGCCAGCAGCCAGGGACGGAATTTGAACACTGAAGCTTTCTTT

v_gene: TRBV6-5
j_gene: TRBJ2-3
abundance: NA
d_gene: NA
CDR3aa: CASSYGAGVVADTQYF
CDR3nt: TGTGCCAGCAGTTACGGGGCAGGGGTGGTTGCAGATACGCAGTATTTT

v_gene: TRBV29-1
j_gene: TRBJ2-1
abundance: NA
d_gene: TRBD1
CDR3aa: CSVARTGNYNEQFF
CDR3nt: TGCAGCGTTGCTCGGACAGGGAACTACAATGAGCAGTTCTTC

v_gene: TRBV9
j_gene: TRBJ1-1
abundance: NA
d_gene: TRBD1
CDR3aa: CASSVDGRGDTEAFF
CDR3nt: TGTGCCAGCAGCGTAGACGGCAGGGGGGACACTGAAGCTTTCTTT

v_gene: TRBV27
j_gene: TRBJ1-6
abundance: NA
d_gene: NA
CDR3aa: CASSLYGIAASPLHF
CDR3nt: TGTGCCAGCAGTTTATACGGGATAGCAGCTTCACCCCTCCACTTT

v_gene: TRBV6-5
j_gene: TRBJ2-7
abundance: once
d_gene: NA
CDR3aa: CASSTGPGEQYF
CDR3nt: TGTGCCAGCAGCACAGGCCCCGGCGAGCAGTACTTC

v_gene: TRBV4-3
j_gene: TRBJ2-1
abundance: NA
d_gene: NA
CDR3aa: CASSQGGTSYNEQFF
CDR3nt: TGCGCCAGCAGCCAAGGCGGGACCTCCTACAATGAGCAGTTCTTC

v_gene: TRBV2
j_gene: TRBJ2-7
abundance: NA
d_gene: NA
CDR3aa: CASLAEGYEQYF
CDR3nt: TGTGCCAGCTTAGCGGAGGGTTACGAGCAGTACTTC

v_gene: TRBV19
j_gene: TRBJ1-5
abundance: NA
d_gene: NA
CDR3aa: CASSLERGAGANQPQHF
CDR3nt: TGTGCCAGTAGTTTAGAGCGGGGGGCAGGGGCCAATCAGCCCCAGCATTTT

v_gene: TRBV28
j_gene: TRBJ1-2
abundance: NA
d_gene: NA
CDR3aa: CASSGSYGYTF
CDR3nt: TGTGCCAGCTCCGGGAGCTATGGCTACACCTTC

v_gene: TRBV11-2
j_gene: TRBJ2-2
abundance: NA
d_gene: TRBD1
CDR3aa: CASRQDRLTGELFF
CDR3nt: TGTGCCAGCAGACAGGACAGGCTCACCGGGGAGCTGTTTTTT

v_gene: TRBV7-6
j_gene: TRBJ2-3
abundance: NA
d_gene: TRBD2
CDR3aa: CASSLGLAGSPSTDTQYF
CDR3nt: TGTGCCAGCAGCTTAGGCCTAGCGGGCTCGCCTAGCACAGATACGCAGTATTTT

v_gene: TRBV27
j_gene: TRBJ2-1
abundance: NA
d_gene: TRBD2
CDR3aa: CASIPAGAVSNEQFF
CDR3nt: TGTGCCAGCATTCCAGCGGGGGCAGTATCCAATGAGCAGTTCTTC

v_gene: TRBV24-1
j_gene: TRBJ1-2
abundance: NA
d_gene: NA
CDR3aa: CATSDGARSGASYGYTF
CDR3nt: TGTGCCACCAGTGATGGAGCGAGGTCAGGGGCTAGCTATGGCTACACCTTC

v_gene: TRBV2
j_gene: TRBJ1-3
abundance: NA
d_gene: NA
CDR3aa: CASSEGGASSGNTIYF
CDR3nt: TGTGCCAGCAGTGAAGGGGGTGCCAGCTCTGGAAACACCATATATTTT